Sequencing of this T cell receptor (beta chain) was carried out in a study of tumour-infiltrating T cells in Burkitt lymphoma (dated by TCRdb to 2019 to 2021). At the level of the whole study: TCR repertoire data were compared against clinical outcome, and productive clonality predicted overall survival and progression-free survival independently of established prognostic factors such as age at diagnosis.

The CDR3 runs 12 amino acids, cysteine and phenylalanine included. Solely the CDR3 DNA is kept, with 36 bases framed from the first base. As encoded in the germline V gene, CDR1 is SGHRS while CDR2 is YFSETQ. V loses 7 bases, J loses 11 bases, and the germline ends lie 16 bases apart. Library preparation was by the immunoSEQ multiplex PCR assay. The table was pulled from immuneACCESS by TCRdb, which kept in-frame rearrangements only. Such tables lose some clones; where checked, under half of the loss comes from unresolved V genes, and the rest has no known cause. The sample data list more than 2,000 clones, and 55% to 75% of these were observed just once. The ten biggest clones cover about 22% of the sample. About this clone: Its antigen is unknown. The record has no base qualities; no much larger clone is one base away.

The TCR was taken from a human donor with diffuse large B-cell lymphoma. Specimen: tumor tissue. The chain is assembled from TRBV5-1 and TRBJ1-3; the D segment cannot be called with confidence. The CDR3 reads as follows: CASPPSILAIYF. The DNA sequence reads TGCGCCAGCCCCCCAAGCATCCTGGCCATATATTTT.